The source of this TCR beta chain is a study of shared T cell receptors in the human thymus. Some clones are missing from TCRdb's copy, which holds only in-frame ones; the method was immunoSEQ multiplex PCR. The data hold under 700,000 clones, with around three quarters observed a single time. The germline CDR1 and CDR2 sequences are SEHNR and FQNEAQ (reference sequence). This CDR3 comprises 13 residues. V was cut by 2 bases and J by 5 bases, with 10 bases left in between. The sample was also reused in another study, on human thymus T cells. That paper states: All donors were healthy Finnish infants who were undergoing corrective surgery to treat congenital heart defects. Thymus was obtained from resections taken during corrective heart surgery.

V is TRBV7-9 and J is TRBJ2-7, with D maybe TRBD2 (5 bases). The receptor's source is a boy younger than two with a congenital heart defect. Material: thymocytes. CDR3 nucleotide sequence: TGTGCCAGCAGCTTAAGGGAGCTCCACGAGCAGTACTTC. It translates to CASSLRELHEQYF.